This T cell receptor beta chain was sequenced for a study of spatial heterogeneity in lung cancer. Study-wide context: Averaged across combinations, each unique TCR and UMI pairing appeared more than ten times in raw reads, which were uncorrected. Whole-study results and caveats: The appearance of ubiquitous expanded tumor TCRs in blood was greater at resection than follow-up.

This clonotype was observed at least ten times. Its antigen is not known. Germline values: CDR1 SGHTA, CDR2 FQGNSA. CDR3 length: 14 residues. V was cut by 5 bases and J by 5 bases, with 14 bases left in between. One entry per CDR3 protein, called by TCRdb with MiXCR from the 5' RACE reads. Of about 45,000 distinct CDR3 sequences listed, about 11% were seen once; the top ten hold 35% to 45%. Time point denoted: sample taken at primary tumor resection. From tumor, nontumor lung or frozen PBMC, whole RNA was taken unsorted for sequencing. The input for sequencing was PBMCs, taken at surgery. This sequence joins TRBV7-2 and TRBJ2-3; the D is unclear. The TCR sequence derives from a female donor with early-stage non-small cell lung cancer. Here the CDR3 reads CASSVSQMGDTQYF. CDR3 bases: TGTGCCAGCAGCGTCTCCCAAATGGGAGATACGCAGTATTTT.